This entry lists 32 T cell receptor beta chains sequenced from one sample in a study of shared clonotypes between healthy human individuals. TCRdb keeps only in-frame clones here, not all; method: immunoSEQ multiplex PCR. Counted here are roughly 700,000 clones, 74% occurring once; the ten biggest clones make up under 2%. The sequenced sample was memory CD4+ T cells sorted from blood. Subset indicated: CD45RA-negative fraction. Receptor source: a young woman in good health.

V usage is TRBV27 and J usage is TRBJ2-7; D unclear. V lost 2 bases, J lost 4 bases, and 12 bases lay in between. Germline V gene lookup returns CDR1 MNHEY and CDR2 SMNVEV (reference sequence). This CDR3 spans 14 amino acids. The CDR3 sequence is CASSLKSGLYEQYF. CDR3 DNA: TGTGCCAGCAGTTTAAAGTCAGGATTGTACGAGCAGTACTTC.

The chain employs TRBV27 and TRBJ1-3; D remains ambiguous. Germline assignment: CDR1 MNHEY and CDR2 SMNVEV (reference sequence). CDR3 length: 17 amino acids. The V and J ends lost 1 base and 0 bases respectively, with 13 bases between them. DNA of the CDR3: TGTGCCAGCAGTTTATATGCGGGCTACGTCTCTGGAAACACCATATATTTT. Translation gives CASSLYAGYVSGNTIYF.

V usage is TRBV10-3 and J usage is TRBJ2-7; 8 nucleotides line up with TRBD2. In germline, CDR1 is ENHRY, CDR2 SYGVKD. V was clipped by 4 bases and J by 4 bases; unmatched bases: 3. The CDR3 runs 13 residues. The CDR3 DNA reads TGTGCCATCAGTGCGGGAGGGAGTTACGAGCAGTACTTC. Its translation is CAISAGGSYEQYF.

This clone was observed a handful of times. The CDR3 DNA reads as TGTGCCAGCAGTACTGACAGGGGAGATGAAAAACTGTTTTTT. Protein sequence: CASSTDRGDEKLFF. This chain uses TRBV28 with TRBJ1-4; 8 positions agree with TRBD1. CDR3 length: 14 residues. CDR1 is MDHEN, CDR2 SYDVKM, per germline. After removal of 5 bases from V and 6 bases from J, the junction contained 5 bases not matched to a gene.

This clone was recorded only once. CDR3: CASSIRHPGGQGKPYEQYF. The CDR3 nucleotides are TGTGCCAGTAGTATTCGACACCCCGGTGGGCAGGGGAAACCCTACGAGCAGTACTTC. V is TRBV19 and J is TRBJ2-7; a possible D gene is TRBD1 (6 bases). This CDR3 region has 19 residues. The V gene's germline CDR1 is LNHDA and CDR2 SQIVND (reference sequence). V was trimmed by 3 bases and J by 2 bases, leaving 26 bases between them.

This clone was detected once. The rearrangement uses TRBV9 and TRBJ1-1, with a weak D call TRBD1 (5 bases). The length of the CDR3 is 15 residues. V was shortened by 0 bases and J by 4 bases, with 13 bases between the two germline ends. Per the germline V gene, CDR1 is SGDLS and CDR2 is YYNGEE. The CDR3 loop is CASSVEEGTSTEAFF. The CDR3 DNA is TGTGCCAGCAGCGTAGAGGAGGGGACTAGCACTGAAGCTTTCTTT.

The chain joins TRBV25-1 to TRBJ2-7, with TRBD2 matching over 12 bases. V lost 6 bases, J lost 2 bases, and 5 bases stayed unmatched. The germline gives CDR1 MGHDK, CDR2 SYGVNS. The CDR3 totals 15 residues. The CDR3 spells CASRGSSGRAYEQYF. Here the CDR3 DNA reads TGTGCCAGCAGGGGATCTAGCGGGAGGGCCTACGAGCAGTACTTC.

This CDR3 reads CRTRVSQKAFF. The CDR3 region has the DNA TGCAGAACAAGAGTATCTCAGAAAGCTTTCTTT. The chain combines TRBV20-1 with TRBJ1-1; D uncertain. CDR1 is DFQATT and CDR2 is SNEGSKA in the germline V gene (reference sequence). CDR3 length: 11 residues.

This clone came up a few times. V gene TRBV5-1 combines with J gene TRBJ2-7, with TRBD1 identical over 8 bases. Germline loops: CDR1 SGHRS, CDR2 YFSETQ. The CDR3 length is 13 residues. Trimming took 4 bases from V and 5 from J; bases not matched to a gene: 5. The CDR3: CASSPGQGDEQYF. The CDR3 DNA follows: TGCGCCAGCAGCCCCGGACAGGGAGACGAGCAGTACTTC.

The chain has TRBV6-6 and TRBJ1-1; D call uncertain. There are 12 residues in the CDR3. V was shortened by 2 bases and J by 3 bases, with 4 bases between the two germline ends. CDR1 is MNHNY and CDR2 is SVGAGI in the germline V gene (reference sequence). CDR3 sequence: CASSYKDTEAFF. CDR3 in DNA: TGTGCCAGCAGTTACAAGGACACTGAAGCTTTCTTT.

This clone was observed a handful of times. The rearrangement links TRBV5-5 to TRBJ2-7; D gene unclear. This CDR3 region has 16 residues. Per germline, CDR1 SGHKS and CDR2 YYEKEE (reference sequence). V was pared by 0 bases and J by 3 bases, with 16 bases between. The CDR3 is CASSLGGPPWSYEQYF. The CDR3 bases are TGTGCCAGCAGCTTGGGAGGCCCCCCCTGGAGCTACGAGCAGTACTTC.

The rearrangement joins TRBV19 to TRBJ1-1; possibly TRBD1 for D (5 bases). In germline, CDR1 is LNHDA, CDR2 SQIVND (reference sequence). V dropped 3 bases and J dropped 5 bases, with 25 bases sitting between them. The CDR3 length is 18 residues. CDR3: CASSMPRGLQERKTEAFF. DNA of the CDR3: TGTGCCAGTAGTATGCCCCGAGGTCTACAGGAGAGAAAAACTGAAGCTTTCTTT. Full variable domain (missing parts from reference TRBV19 and TRBJ1-1): DGGITQSPKYLFRKEGQNVTLSCEQNLNHDAMYWYRQDPGQGLRLIYYSQIVNDFQKGDIAEGYSVSREKKESFPLTVTSAQKNPTAFYLCASSMPRGLQERKTEAFFGQGTRLTVV.

The rearrangement joins TRBV5-1 to TRBJ2-1; 12 bases are shared with TRBD2. V gave up 1 base and J gave up 8 bases; unmatched junction bases: 4. The CDR3 is 15 residues long. Germline V gives CDR1 SGHRS, CDR2 YFSETQ. The DNA of the CDR3 is TGCGCCAGCAGCTTGCAGACTAGCGGGAGATATGAGCAGTTCTTC. It yields the protein CASSLQTSGRYEQFF. Supplemented by reference TRBV5-1 and TRBJ2-1, the full variable domain reads KAGVTQTPRYLIKTRGQQVTLSCSPISGHRSVSWYQQTPGQGLQFLFEYFSETQRNKGNFPGRFSGRQFSNSRSEMNVSTLELGDSALYLCASSLQTSGRYEQFFGPGTRLTVL.

This CDR3 reads CASSRGLAGGRETQYF. The CDR3 DNA reads as TGTGCCAGCAGCCGAGGACTAGCGGGAGGGAGAGAGACCCAGTACTTC. V gene TRBV7-2 combines with J gene TRBJ2-5; 15 bases align to TRBD2. Germline V gene data show CDR1 as SGHTA and CDR2 as FQGNSA. V shed 5 bases and J 4 bases; nucleotides not matched to a gene: 5. The CDR3 has 16 residues.

V usage is TRBV7-9 and J usage is TRBJ1-2; D is undetermined. The V and J ends lost 5 bases and 8 bases respectively, with 21 bases between them. Germline V gene data show CDR1 as SEHNR and CDR2 as FQNEAQ (reference sequence). The CDR3 contains 15 residues. The CDR3 loop is CASSQLSSGASGYTF. For the CDR3, the DNA is TGTGCCAGCAGCCAGTTAAGTTCGGGCGCGAGCGGCTACACCTTC.

Remarks on this clone: The same CDR3 can be traced to other DNA sequences in this sample. V usage is TRBV6-5 and J usage is TRBJ2-7; D gene ambiguous. The germline V gene has CDR1 MNHEY and CDR2 SVGAGI. The CDR3 totals 14 residues. Trimming left V 0 bases short and J 2 bases short, with 8 bases between. The CDR3 spells CASSYSGGTYEQYF. CDR3 nucleotides: TGTGCCAGCAGTTACTCTGGCGGAACCTACGAGCAGTACTTC.

The chain combines TRBV19 with TRBJ1-1; D is possibly TRBD1 (5 bases). V was shortened by 5 bases and J by 1 base, with 17 bases between the two germline ends. Germline V CDR1 and CDR2: LNHDA, SQIVND (reference sequence). This CDR3 is 16 amino acids long. Here the CDR3 reads CASSSGGDSPNTEAFF. DNA of the CDR3: TGTGCCAGTAGTTCCGGCGGAGACAGTCCGAACACTGAAGCTTTCTTT.

CDR3 sequence reads: CATSSGRGNEQYF. The CDR3 coding sequence is TGTGCCACCAGCAGCGGCCGCGGGAACGAGCAGTACTTC. This chain links TRBV15 with TRBJ2-7; D perhaps matches TRBD2 (6 bases). CDR3 length: 13 amino acids. V lost 3 bases and J 5 bases, leaving 11 bases between the germline ends. Germline V gene lookup returns CDR1 LNHNV and CDR2 YYDKDF (reference sequence).

The J gene is TRBJ1-3, the V gene TRBV5-1; perhaps TRBD1 as D (5 bases). The CDR3 is 14 residues long. Germline V gene data show CDR1 as SGHRS and CDR2 as YFSETQ. Trimming cost V 6 bases and J 4 bases, with 14 bases left between them. CDR3 protein: CASTTGTEGNTIYF. CDR3 DNA: TGCGCCAGCACCACCGGGACGGAGGGAAACACCATATATTTT. Full variable domain (missing parts from reference TRBV5-1 and TRBJ1-3): KAGVTQTPRYLIKTRGQQVTLSCSPISGHRSVSWYQQTPGQGLQFLFEYFSETQRNKGNFPGRFSGRQFSNSRSEMNVSTLELGDSALYLCASTTGTEGNTIYFGEGSWLTVV.

The CDR3 loop reads CASRPGQGASDTQYF. The CDR3 bases are TGTGCCAGCCGACCGGGACAGGGGGCCTCAGATACGCAGTATTTT. The chain employs TRBV6-1 and TRBJ2-3; 12 bases map to TRBD1. The CDR3 covers 15 residues. The trim removed 8 bases at V and 4 bases at J, leaving 7 bases unmatched. Germline lookup yields CDR1 MNHNS and CDR2 SASEGT.

This chain connects TRBV6-5 to TRBJ1-1, with 10 bases identical to TRBD1. CDR1 is MNHEY, CDR2 SVGAGI, per germline. The V gene end was trimmed by 2 bases and the J gene end by 1 base; junction bases not matched to a gene: 1. CDR3 length equals 15 residues. CDR3 coding DNA: TGTGCCAGCAGTTACCGGACAGGGGGGAACACTGAAGCTTTCTTT. This codes for CASSYRTGGNTEAFF.

In regard to this clone: Other nucleotide sequences from this sample produce the same CDR3. This rearrangement joins TRBV5-1 to TRBJ2-5; D is ambiguous. Deletions cut 0 bases from V and 1 base from J, with 7 bases between. Germline V gene sequence: CDR1 SGHRS, CDR2 YFSETQ. This CDR3 comprises 14 residues. The CDR3 coding sequence is TGCGCCAGCAGCTTGGAATCTACCCAAGAGACCCAGTACTTC. This encodes CASSLESTQETQYF. The full variable domain, completed using reference TRBV5-1 and TRBJ2-5, is KAGVTQTPRYLIKTRGQQVTLSCSPISGHRSVSWYQQTPGQGLQFLFEYFSETQRNKGNFPGRFSGRQFSNSRSEMNVSTLELGDSALYLCASSLESTQETQYFGPGTRLLVL.

Notes on this clone: Other DNA sequences from this sample encode an identical CDR3 as well. The J gene is TRBJ2-7, the V gene TRBV7-9; D call uncertain. The germline V gene encodes CDR1 SEHNR and CDR2 FQNEAQ (reference sequence). V lost 4 bases and J 3 bases, leaving 4 bases between the germline ends. The length of the CDR3 is 11 residues. The chain's CDR3 is CASSSNYEQYF. The CDR3 coding sequence is TGTGCCAGCAGCTCGAACTACGAGCAGTACTTC.

This chain uses TRBV4-1 with TRBJ2-1, with TRBD2 matching over 13 bases. Per the germline V gene, CDR1 is MGHRA and CDR2 is YSYEKL. The V gene end was trimmed by 6 bases and the J gene end by 2 bases; junction bases not matched to a gene: 4. The CDR3 contains 16 residues. The DNA for the CDR3 is TGCGCCAGCAGGGACACTAGCGGGAGGGCCTACAATGAGCAGTTCTTC. Protein sequence: CASRDTSGRAYNEQFF.

This chain connects TRBV29-1 to TRBJ1-1; D not resolved. The CDR3 contains 13 residues. Germline V gene lookup returns CDR1 SQVTM and CDR2 ANQGSEA. Trimming cost V 4 bases and J 6 bases, with 15 bases left between them. The CDR3 sequence: CSVGKRVQAEAFF. For the CDR3, the DNA is TGCAGCGTTGGTAAAAGGGTACAAGCTGAAGCTTTCTTT.

This chain joins TRBV7-8 and TRBJ2-7, with 8 bases that match TRBD2. CDR3 length: 13 residues. CDR1 and CDR2 (germline): SGHVS, FQNEAQ. The trim removed 7 bases at V and 5 bases at J, leaving 7 bases unmatched. The DNA of the CDR3 is TGTGCCAGCACTTTAGCGGGAACGAACGAGCAGTACTTC. Translated, it gives CASTLAGTNEQYF.

The chain joins TRBV11-2 to TRBJ2-7; TRBD2 agrees at 9 bases. The V gene end was trimmed by 2 bases and the J gene end by 7 bases; junction bases not matched to a gene: 6. The CDR3 contains 14 residues. Germline-derived CDR1 and CDR2 are SGHAT and FQNNGV. The CDR3 loop reads CASSLHSGRVEQYF. The CDR3 nucleotides are TGTGCCAGCAGCTTACATAGCGGGAGAGTGGAGCAGTACTTC.

V is TRBV28 and J is TRBJ1-1; TRBD1 matches at 8 bases. Germline loops: CDR1 MDHEN, CDR2 SYDVKM. With V trimmed by 6 bases and J by 1 base, 7 bases remained unmatched. This CDR3 has 15 amino acids. In nucleotides, the CDR3 is TGTGCCAGCAGACGAGCCCAGGGGGCGAACACTGAAGCTTTCTTT. It translates to CASRRAQGANTEAFF. Full variable domain (remainder filled in from reference TRBV28 and TRBJ1-1): DVKVTQSSRYLVKRTGEKVFLECVQDMDHENMFWYRQDPGLGLRLIYFSYDVKMKEKGDIPEGYSVSREKKERFSLILESASTNQTSMYLCASRRAQGANTEAFFGQGTRLTVV.

This rearrangement joins TRBV28 to TRBJ1-6; D is unclear. Trimming took off 6 bases at V and 9 bases at J, with 12 bases between the two ends. The CDR3 totals 13 residues. Germline V gene sequence: CDR1 MDHEN, CDR2 SYDVKM. This chain's CDR3 is CASRVGFGSPLHF. The CDR3 nucleotides read TGTGCCAGCAGAGTTGGGTTCGGTTCACCCCTCCACTTT.

The chain uses TRBV28 and TRBJ1-3; 7 bases are shared with TRBD1. Trimming at V came to 5 bases and at J to 4 bases, leaving 5 bases not matched to a gene. Germline values: CDR1 MDHEN, CDR2 SYDVKM. The CDR3 loop spans 14 amino acids. The CDR3 nucleotides read TGTGCCAGCAGTAGTCAGGGGGTAGGAAACACCATATATTTT. This encodes CASSSQGVGNTIYF.

CDR3 DNA: TGTGCCAGCAGCTTTACAGGGGGTGGCGTGGACACTGAAGCTTTCTTT. Amino acid sequence: CASSFTGGGVDTEAFF. The gene calls are TRBV5-8 and TRBJ1-1; 8 bases fit TRBD1. The CDR3 loop spans 16 amino acids. Trimming at V came to 2 bases and at J to 3 bases, leaving 9 bases not matched to a gene. CDR1 and CDR2 from the germline V gene are SGHTS and YDEGEE.

The CDR3: CASSAPQPGQGYEQYF. The CDR3 nucleotides are TGTGCCAGCAGCGCACCTCAGCCGGGACAGGGCTACGAGCAGTACTTC. The rearrangement uses TRBV5-4 and TRBJ2-7; 9 nucleotides match TRBD1. J gave up 3 bases and V 4 bases, and 11 bases lay outside the gene matches. CDR1 and CDR2 (germline): SGHNT, YYREEE (reference sequence). This CDR3 region has 16 residues.